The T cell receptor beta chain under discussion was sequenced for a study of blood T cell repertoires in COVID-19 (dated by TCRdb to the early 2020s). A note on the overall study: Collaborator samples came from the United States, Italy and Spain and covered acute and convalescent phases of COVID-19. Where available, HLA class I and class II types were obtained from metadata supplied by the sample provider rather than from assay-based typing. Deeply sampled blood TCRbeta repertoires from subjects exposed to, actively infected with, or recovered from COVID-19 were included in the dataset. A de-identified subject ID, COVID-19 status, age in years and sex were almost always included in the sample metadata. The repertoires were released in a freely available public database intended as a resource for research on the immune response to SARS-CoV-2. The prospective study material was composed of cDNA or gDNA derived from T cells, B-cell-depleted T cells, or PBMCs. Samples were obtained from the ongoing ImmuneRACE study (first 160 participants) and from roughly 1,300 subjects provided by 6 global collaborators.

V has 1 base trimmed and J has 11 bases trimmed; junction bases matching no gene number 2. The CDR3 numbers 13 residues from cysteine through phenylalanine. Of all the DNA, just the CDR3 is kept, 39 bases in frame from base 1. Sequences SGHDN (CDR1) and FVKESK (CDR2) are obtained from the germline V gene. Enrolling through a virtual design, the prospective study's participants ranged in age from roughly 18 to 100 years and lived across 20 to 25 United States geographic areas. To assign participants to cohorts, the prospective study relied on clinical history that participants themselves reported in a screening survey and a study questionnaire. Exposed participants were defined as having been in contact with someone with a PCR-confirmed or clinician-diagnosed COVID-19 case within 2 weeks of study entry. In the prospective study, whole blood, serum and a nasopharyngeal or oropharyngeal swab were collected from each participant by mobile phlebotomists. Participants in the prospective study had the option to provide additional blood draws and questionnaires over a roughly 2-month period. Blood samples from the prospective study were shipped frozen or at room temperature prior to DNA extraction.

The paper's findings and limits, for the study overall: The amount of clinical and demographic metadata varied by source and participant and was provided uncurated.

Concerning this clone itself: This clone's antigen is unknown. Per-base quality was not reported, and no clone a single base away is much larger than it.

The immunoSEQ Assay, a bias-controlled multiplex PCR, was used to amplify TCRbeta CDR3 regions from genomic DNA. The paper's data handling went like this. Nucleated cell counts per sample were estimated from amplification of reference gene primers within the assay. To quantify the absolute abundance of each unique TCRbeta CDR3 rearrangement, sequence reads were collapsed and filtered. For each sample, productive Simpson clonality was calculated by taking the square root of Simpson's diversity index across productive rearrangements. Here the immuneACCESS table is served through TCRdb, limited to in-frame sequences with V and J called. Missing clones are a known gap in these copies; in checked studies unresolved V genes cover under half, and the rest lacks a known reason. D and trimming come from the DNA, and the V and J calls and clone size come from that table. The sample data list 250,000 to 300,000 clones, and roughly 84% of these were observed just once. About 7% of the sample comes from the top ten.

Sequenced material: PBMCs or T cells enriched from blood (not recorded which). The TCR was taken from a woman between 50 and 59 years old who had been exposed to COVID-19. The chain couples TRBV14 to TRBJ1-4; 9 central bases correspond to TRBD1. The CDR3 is CASSQADRGKLFF. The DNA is TGTGCCAGCAGCCAAGCGGACAGGGGTAAACTGTTTTTT. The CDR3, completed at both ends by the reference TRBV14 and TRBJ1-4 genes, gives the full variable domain EAGVTQFPSHSVIEKGQTVTLRCDPISGHDNLYWYRRVMGKEIKFLLHFVKESKQDESGMPNNRFLAERTGGTYSTLKVQPAELEDSGVYFCASSQADRGKLFFGSGTQLSVL.